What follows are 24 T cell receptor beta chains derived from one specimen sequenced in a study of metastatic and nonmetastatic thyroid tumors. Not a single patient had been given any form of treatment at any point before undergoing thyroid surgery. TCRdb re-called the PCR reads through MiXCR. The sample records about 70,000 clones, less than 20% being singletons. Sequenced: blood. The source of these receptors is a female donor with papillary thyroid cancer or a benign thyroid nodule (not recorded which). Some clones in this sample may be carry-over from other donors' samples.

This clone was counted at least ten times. The CDR3 nucleotides read TGCAGTGCTAGGGTAGGGACAGCCTCCTACGAGCAGTACTTC. Amino acids: CSARVGTASYEQYF. The chain couples TRBV20-1 to TRBJ2-7, with TRBD1 identical over 7 bases. Looked up from germline, CDR1 is DFQATT and CDR2 is SNEGSKA (reference sequence). The CDR3 length is 14 residues. Germline trimming cut 3 bases from V and 0 bases from J; bases unmatched to any gene: 5.

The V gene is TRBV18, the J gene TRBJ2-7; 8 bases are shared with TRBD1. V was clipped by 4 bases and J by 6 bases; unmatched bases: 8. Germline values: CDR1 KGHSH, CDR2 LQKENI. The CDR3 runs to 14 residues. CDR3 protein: CASSRTGQGVEQYF. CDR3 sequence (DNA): TGTGCCAGCTCACGCACTGGACAGGGTGTCGAGCAGTACTTC.

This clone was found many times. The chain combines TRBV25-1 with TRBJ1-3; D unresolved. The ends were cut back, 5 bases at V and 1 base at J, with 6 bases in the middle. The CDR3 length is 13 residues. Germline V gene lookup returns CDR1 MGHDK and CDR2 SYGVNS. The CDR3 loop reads CASSLASGNTIYF. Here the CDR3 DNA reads TGTGCCAGCAGTTTAGCTTCTGGAAACACCATATATTTT.

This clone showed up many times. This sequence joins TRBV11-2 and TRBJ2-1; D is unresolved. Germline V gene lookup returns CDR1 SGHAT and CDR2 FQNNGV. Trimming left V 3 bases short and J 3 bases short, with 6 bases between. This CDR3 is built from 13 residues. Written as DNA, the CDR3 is TGTGCCAGCAGCTTCGTCGGCTACAATGAGCAGTTCTTC. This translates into CASSFVGYNEQFF. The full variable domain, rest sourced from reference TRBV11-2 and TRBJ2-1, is EAGVAQSPRYKIIEKRQSVAFWCNPISGHATLYWYQQILGQGPKLLIQFQNNGVVDDSQLPKDRFSAERLKGVDSTLKIQPAKLEDSAVYLCASSFVGYNEQFFGPGTRLTVL.

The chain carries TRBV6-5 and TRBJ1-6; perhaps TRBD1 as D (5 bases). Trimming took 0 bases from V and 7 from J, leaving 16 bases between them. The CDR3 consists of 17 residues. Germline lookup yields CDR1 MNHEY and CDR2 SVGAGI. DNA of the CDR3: TGTGCCAGCAGTTACTCGACCAGGGAGCTTGCAAATTCACCCCTCCACTTT. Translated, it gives CASSYSTRELANSPLHF.

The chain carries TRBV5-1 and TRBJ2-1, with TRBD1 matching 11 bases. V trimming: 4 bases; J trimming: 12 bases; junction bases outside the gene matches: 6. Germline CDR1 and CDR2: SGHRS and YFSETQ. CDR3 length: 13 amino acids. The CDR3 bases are TGCGCCAGCAGCCCCGGGACAGGGGGACCGCAGTTCTTC. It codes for CASSPGTGGPQFF.

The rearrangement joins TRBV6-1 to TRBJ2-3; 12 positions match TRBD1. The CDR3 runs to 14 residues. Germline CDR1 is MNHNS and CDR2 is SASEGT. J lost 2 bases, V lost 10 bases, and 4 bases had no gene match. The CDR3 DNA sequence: TGTGCCACCGGGGACAGGGGGCTCACAGATACGCAGTATTTT. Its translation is CATGDRGLTDTQYF.

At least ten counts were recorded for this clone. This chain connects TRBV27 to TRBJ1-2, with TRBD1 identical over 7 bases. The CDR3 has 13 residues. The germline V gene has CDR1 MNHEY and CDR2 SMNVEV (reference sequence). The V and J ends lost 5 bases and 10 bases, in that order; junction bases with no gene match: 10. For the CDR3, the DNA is TGTGCCAGCAGTCCTACTCTACAGGGGATCTACACCTTC. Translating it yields CASSPTLQGIYTF.

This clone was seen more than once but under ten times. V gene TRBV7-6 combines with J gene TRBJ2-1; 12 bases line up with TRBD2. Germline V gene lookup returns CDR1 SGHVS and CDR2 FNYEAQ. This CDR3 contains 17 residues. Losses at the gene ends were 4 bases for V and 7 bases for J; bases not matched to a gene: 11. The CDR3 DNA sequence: TGTGCCAGCAGCTCGGGACTAGCGGGTCCCTGGGGGAATGAGCAGTTCTTC. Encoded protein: CASSSGLAGPWGNEQFF.

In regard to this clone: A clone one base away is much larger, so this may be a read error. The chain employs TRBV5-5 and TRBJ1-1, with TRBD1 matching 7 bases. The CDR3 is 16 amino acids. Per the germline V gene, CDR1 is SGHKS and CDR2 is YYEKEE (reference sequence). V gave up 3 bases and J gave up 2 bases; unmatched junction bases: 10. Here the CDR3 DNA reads TGTGCCAGCAGCTGGACGGGACAGATCATTAACACTGAAGCTTTCTTT. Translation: CASSWTGQIINTEAFF.

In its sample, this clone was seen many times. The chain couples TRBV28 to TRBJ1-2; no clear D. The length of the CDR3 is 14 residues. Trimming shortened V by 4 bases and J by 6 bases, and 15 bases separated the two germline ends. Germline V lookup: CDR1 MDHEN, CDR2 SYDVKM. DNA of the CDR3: TGTGCCAGCAGTTGGGGAGGGCAGTCGGATGGCTACACCTTC. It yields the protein CASSWGGQSDGYTF.

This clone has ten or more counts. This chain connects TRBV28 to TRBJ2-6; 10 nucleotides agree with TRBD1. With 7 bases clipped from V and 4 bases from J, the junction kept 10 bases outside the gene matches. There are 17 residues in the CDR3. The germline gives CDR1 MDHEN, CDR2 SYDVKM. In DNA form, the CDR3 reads TGTGCCAGCACCGTGGGACAGGGGCTAGGAGGGGCCAACGTCCTGACTTTC. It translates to CASTVGQGLGGANVLTF.

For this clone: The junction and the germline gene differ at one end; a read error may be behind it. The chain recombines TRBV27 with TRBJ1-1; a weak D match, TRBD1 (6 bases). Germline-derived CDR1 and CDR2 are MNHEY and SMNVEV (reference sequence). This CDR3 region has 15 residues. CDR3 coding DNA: TGTGCCAGCTCGAGGACAGCCACCATGAACACTGAAGCTTTCTTC. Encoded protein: CASSRTATMNTEAFF.

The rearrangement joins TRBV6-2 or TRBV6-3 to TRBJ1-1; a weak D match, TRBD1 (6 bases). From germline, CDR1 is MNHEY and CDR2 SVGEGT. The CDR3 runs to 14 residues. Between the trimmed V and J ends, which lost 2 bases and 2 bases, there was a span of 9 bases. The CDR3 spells CASSYPGANTEAFF. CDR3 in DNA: TGTGCCAGCAGTTACCCAGGGGCCAACACTGAAGCTTTCTTT.

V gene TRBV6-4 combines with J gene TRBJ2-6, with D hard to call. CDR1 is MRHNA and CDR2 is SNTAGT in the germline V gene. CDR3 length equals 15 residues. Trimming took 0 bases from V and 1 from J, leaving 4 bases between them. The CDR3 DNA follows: TGTGCCAGCAGTGACTCGCGGTCTGGGGCCAACGTCCTGACTTTC. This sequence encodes CASSDSRSGANVLTF.

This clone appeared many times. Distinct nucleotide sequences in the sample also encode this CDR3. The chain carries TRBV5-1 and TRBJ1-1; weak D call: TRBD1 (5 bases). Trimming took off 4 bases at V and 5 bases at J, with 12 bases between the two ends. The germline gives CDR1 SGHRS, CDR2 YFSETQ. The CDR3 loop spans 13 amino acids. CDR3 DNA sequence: TGCGCCAGCAGCCCCGGGGGAGGTACTGAAGCTTTCTTT. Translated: CASSPGGGTEAFF. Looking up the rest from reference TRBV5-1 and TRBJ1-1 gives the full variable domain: KAGVTQTPRYLIKTRGQQVTLSCSPISGHRSVSWYQQTPGQGLQFLFEYFSETQRNKGNFPGRFSGRQFSNSRSEMNVSTLELGDSALYLCASSPGGGTEAFFGQGTRLTVV.

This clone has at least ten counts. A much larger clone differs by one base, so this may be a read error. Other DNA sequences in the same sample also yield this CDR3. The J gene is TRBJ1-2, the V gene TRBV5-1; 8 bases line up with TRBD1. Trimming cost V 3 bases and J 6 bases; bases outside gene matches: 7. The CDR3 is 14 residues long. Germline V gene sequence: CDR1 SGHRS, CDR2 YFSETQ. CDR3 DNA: TGCGCCAGCAGCTCGGGCCAGGGGGCGAATGGCTACACCTTC. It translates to CASSSGQGANGYTF.

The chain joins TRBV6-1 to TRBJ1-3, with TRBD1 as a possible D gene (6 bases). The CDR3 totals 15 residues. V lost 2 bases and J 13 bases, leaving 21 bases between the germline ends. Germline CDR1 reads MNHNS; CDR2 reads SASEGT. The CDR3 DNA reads TGTGCCAGCAGTGAACCGGGGGCGGCGGGATTGTGGATATATTTT. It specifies CASSEPGAAGLWIYF.

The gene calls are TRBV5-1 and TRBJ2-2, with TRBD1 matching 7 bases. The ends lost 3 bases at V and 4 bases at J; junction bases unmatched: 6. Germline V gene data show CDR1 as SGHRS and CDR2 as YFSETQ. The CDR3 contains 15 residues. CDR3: CASSSTGAGTGELFF. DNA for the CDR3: TGCGCCAGCAGCTCCACAGGGGCGGGCACCGGGGAGCTGTTTTTT. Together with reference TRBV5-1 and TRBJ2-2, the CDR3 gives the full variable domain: KAGVTQTPRYLIKTRGQQVTLSCSPISGHRSVSWYQQTPGQGLQFLFEYFSETQRNKGNFPGRFSGRQFSNSRSEMNVSTLELGDSALYLCASSSTGAGTGELFFGEGSRLTVL.

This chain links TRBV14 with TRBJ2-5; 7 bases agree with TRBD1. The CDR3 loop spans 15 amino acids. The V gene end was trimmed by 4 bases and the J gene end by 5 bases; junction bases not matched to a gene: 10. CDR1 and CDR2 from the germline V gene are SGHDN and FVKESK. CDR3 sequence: CASSLLKAGGETQYF. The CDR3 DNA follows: TGTGCCAGCAGCCTCCTGAAGGCAGGGGGTGAGACCCAGTACTTC.

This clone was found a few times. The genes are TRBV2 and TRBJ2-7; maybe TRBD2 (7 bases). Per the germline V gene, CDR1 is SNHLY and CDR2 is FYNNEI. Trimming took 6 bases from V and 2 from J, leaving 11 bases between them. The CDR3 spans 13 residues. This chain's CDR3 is CASSGGPAYEQYF. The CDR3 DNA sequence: TGTGCCAGCAGCGGGGGGCCCGCCTACGAGCAGTACTTC.

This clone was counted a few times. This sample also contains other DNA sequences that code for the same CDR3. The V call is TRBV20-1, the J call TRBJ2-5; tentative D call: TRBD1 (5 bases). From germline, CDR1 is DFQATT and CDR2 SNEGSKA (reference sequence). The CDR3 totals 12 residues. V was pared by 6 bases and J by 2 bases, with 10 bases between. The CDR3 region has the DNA TGCAGTGCGACTGGACAACAAGAGACCCAGTACTTC. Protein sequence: CSATGQQETQYF.

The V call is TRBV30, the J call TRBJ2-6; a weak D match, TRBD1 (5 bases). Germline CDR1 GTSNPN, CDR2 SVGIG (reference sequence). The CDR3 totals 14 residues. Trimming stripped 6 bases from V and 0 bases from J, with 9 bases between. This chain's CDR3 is CACLQDSGANVLTF. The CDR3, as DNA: TGTGCCTGCTTACAGGACTCTGGGGCCAACGTCCTGACTTTC.

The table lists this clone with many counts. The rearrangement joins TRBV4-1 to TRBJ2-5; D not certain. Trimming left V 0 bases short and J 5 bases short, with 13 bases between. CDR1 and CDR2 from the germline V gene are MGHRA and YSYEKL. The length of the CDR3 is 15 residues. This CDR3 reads CASSQDPGIWETQYF. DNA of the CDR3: TGCGCCAGCAGCCAAGATCCAGGCATATGGGAGACCCAGTACTTC.